The 11 T cell receptor beta chains below come from one sample, sequenced in a study of Graves' ophthalmopathy and Graves' hyperthyroidism. The TCR beta CDR3 regions underwent amplification from RNA transcripts. The authors performed first-round RT-PCR with HTBI primers and then a second-round multiplex PCR. MiXCR was run by TCRdb on the multiplex PCR reads, yielding one entry per CDR3 protein. Among about 660,000 distinct CDR3 sequences listed, 35% to 45% were seen once. Sequencing was done on a sample of peripheral blood. These receptors were obtained from an adult man with Graves' ophthalmopathy.

This chain joins TRBV7-3 and TRBJ2-2; no reliable D call. The CDR3 spans 14 residues. Between the trimmed V and J ends, which lost 5 bases and 6 bases, there was a span of 13 bases. Germline V gene data show CDR1 as SGHTA and CDR2 as FQGTGA. The chain's CDR3 is CASSPTYQPGELFF. The CDR3 DNA follows: TGTGCCAGCAGCCCGACGTATCAGCCCGGGGAGCTGTTTTTT.

This chain links TRBV11-2 with TRBJ2-7; TRBD1 agrees at 7 bases. Per germline, CDR1 SGHAT and CDR2 FQNNGV. Trimming cost V 4 bases and J 1 base; bases outside gene matches: 13. The CDR3 sequence is 17 residues long. The CDR3 DNA reads TGTGCCAGCAGCTCGGGTAGTCCGGGACAGATATCCTACGAGCAGTACTTC. Translation: CASSSGSPGQISYEQYF.

Worth noting for this clonotype: At one end the junction does not follow the germline gene, possibly because of a read error. This chain links TRBV7-9 with TRBJ2-6; possible D gene TRBD2, 6 bases. The length of the CDR3 is 24 residues. CDR1 and CDR2 from the germline V gene are SEHNR and FQNEAQ (reference sequence). The CDR3 sequence is CASSPQTPSRVREYATWGANVLTF. CDR3 DNA: TGCGCCAGCAGCCCTCAGACCCCCAGCCGAGTACGGGAGTACGCCACGTGGGGGGCCAACGTCCTGACTTTC.

The J gene is TRBJ1-1, the V gene TRBV5-1, with TRBD1 as a possible D gene (5 bases). This CDR3 region has 13 residues. Germline V gene lookup returns CDR1 SGHRS and CDR2 YFSETQ. V lost 6 bases to trimming and J lost 4 bases, with 13 bases between them. The chain's CDR3 is CASNPLGATEAFF. DNA of the CDR3: TGCGCCAGCAACCCCCTAGGGGCCACTGAAGCTTTCTTT.

V gene TRBV19 combines with J gene TRBJ1-1; D not certain. The germline gives CDR1 LNHDA, CDR2 SQIVND (reference sequence). The CDR3 loop spans 10 amino acids. CDR3 sequence: CAQRDTEAFF. The CDR3 DNA follows: TGTGCTCAGCGGGACACTGAAGCTTTCTTT.

In regard to this clonotype: A much larger clone lies a single base off, so this may be a read error. V usage is TRBV29-1 and J usage is TRBJ2-3; D possibly corresponds to TRBD1 (6 bases). This CDR3 has 13 amino acids. The ends were cut back, 4 bases at V and 2 bases at J, with 10 bases in the middle. Germline values: CDR1 SQVTM, CDR2 ANQGSEA. This CDR3 reads CSVGTVITDTQYF. CDR3 sequence (DNA): TGCAGCGTTGGGACAGTGATCACAGATACGCAGTATTTT.

This clonotype was seen at least ten times. J is TRBJ1-6 and V is TRBV11-2, with TRBD1 as a possible D gene (5 bases). V was shortened by 5 bases and J by 11 bases, with 16 bases between the two germline ends. The CDR3 contains 14 residues. In germline, CDR1 is SGHAT, CDR2 FQNNGV. The CDR3 loop is CASSPSGTLTPLHF. CDR3 DNA: TGTGCCAGCAGCCCCTCCGGGACTTTGACACCCCTCCACTTT.

This clonotype has only a few counts. This chain joins TRBV4-2 and TRBJ2-7; D gene uncertain. The CDR3 has 16 amino acids. Trimming took off 0 bases at V and 0 bases at J, with 12 bases between the two ends. Germline V gene data show CDR1 as LGHNA and CDR2 as YNFKEQ. DNA of the CDR3: TGTGCCAGCAGCCAAGATTACCAGTCTGCCTCCTACGAGCAGTACTTC. Translation gives CASSQDYQSASYEQYF.

With regard to this clonotype: This could be a read error, since a much larger clone is one nucleotide away. The CDR3 does not end in the conserved phenylalanine or tryptophan, so this is likely a read error. The chain joins TRBV7-9 to TRBJ1-1; 9 bases align to TRBD1. The CDR3 totals 14 residues. The germline CDR1 and CDR2 sequences are SEHNR and FQNEAQ (reference sequence). Trimming at V came to 4 bases and at J to 5 bases, leaving 5 bases not matched to a gene. The CDR3 region is CASSSTGGRTEAFV. Here the CDR3 DNA reads TGTGCCAGCAGCTCGACAGGGGGAAGGACTGAAGCTTTCGTT.

The chain employs TRBV3-1 and TRBJ2-5; no definite D call. Germline CDR1 and CDR2: LGHDT and YNNKEL (reference sequence). V gave up 3 bases and J gave up 0 bases, with 11 bases separating them. The CDR3 totals 15 residues. The CDR3 protein is CASSQFYDNQETQYF. In DNA, the CDR3 is TGTGCCAGCAGCCAGTTCTATGACAACCAAGAGACCCAGTACTTC.

The chain uses TRBV10-3 and TRBJ2-5; D is tentatively TRBD1 or TRBD2 (5 bases each). The CDR3 runs 15 residues. Germline CDR1 is ENHRY and CDR2 is SYGVKD. The V end lost 4 bases, the J end lost 0 bases, and 12 bases lay between the germline ends. CDR3: CAISVSQGHQETQYF. As DNA, the CDR3 is TGTGCCATCAGTGTGAGTCAGGGACACCAAGAGACCCAGTACTTC.